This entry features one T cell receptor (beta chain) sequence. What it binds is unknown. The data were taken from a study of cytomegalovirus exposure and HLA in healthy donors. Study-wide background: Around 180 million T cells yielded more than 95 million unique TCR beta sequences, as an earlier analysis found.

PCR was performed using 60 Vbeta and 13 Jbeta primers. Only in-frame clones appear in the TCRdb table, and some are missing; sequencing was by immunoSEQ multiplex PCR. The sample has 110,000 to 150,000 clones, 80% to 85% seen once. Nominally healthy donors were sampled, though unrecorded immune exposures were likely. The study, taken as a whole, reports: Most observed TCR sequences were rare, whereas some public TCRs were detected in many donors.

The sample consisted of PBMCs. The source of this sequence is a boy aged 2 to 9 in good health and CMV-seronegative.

The CDR3 sequence: CASSFWARSYEQYF. The CDR3, as DNA: TGTGCCAGCAGCTTCTGGGCCCGGTCCTACGAGCAGTACTTC. This chain uses TRBV7-9 with TRBJ2-7; D unclear. The CDR3 is 14 residues long. Trimming took 3 bases from V and 1 from J, leaving 10 bases between them. The V gene's germline CDR1 is SEHNR and CDR2 FQNEAQ (reference sequence).